The source of this TCR beta chain is a study of T cell responses to AZD1222 COVID-19 vaccine. Study results and caveats: Nearly half of spike-specific TCRs reportedly target variant regions that are unmutated in the B.1.351 and B.1.1.7 variants. Among the donors, most were white British and more were female, and clonal diversity was possibly underestimated.

The ends were cut back, 3 bases at V and 7 bases at J, with 7 bases in the middle. This CDR3 contains 12 residues. Germline CDR1 reads SEHNR; CDR2 reads FQNEAQ (reference sequence). Clones were sequenced by immunoSEQ multiplex PCR, and TCRdb holds only the in-frame ones, with some missing. The table has some 150,000 clones, around 90% seen once. For this clone: Its antigen is not known.

The chain combines TRBV7-9 with TRBJ2-1; no clear D. This receptor was identified in an adult who received the AZD1222 COVID-19 vaccine. The starting material was peripheral blood, obtained 28 days after the second AZD1222 dose. The CDR3 DNA reads TGTGCCAGCAGCTTTCTGGGGAATGAGCAGTTCTTC. Protein product: CASSFLGNEQFF.